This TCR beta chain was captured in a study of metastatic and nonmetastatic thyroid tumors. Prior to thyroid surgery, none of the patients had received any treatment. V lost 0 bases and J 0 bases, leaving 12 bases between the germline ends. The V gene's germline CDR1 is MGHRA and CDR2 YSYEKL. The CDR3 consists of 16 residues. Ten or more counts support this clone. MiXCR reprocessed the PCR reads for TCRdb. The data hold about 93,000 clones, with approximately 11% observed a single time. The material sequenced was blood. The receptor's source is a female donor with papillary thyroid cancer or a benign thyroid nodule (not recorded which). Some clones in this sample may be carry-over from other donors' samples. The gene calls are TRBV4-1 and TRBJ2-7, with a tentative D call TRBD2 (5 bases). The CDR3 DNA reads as TGCGCCAGCAGCCAAGAGGCGGGTCATATCTCCTACGAGCAGTACTTC. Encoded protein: CASSQEAGHISYEQYF.